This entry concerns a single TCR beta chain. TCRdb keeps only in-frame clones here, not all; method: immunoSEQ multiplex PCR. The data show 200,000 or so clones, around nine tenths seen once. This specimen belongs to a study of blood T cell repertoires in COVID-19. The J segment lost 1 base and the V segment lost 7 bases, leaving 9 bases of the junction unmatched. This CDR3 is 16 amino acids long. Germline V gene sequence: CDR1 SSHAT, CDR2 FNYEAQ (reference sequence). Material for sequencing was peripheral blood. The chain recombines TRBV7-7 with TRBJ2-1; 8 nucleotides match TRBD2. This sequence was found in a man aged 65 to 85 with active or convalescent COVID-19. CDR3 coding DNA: TGTGCCAGCATGGGCGGGAGGACGATATCCTACAATGAGCAGTTCTTC. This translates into CASMGGRTISYNEQFF.